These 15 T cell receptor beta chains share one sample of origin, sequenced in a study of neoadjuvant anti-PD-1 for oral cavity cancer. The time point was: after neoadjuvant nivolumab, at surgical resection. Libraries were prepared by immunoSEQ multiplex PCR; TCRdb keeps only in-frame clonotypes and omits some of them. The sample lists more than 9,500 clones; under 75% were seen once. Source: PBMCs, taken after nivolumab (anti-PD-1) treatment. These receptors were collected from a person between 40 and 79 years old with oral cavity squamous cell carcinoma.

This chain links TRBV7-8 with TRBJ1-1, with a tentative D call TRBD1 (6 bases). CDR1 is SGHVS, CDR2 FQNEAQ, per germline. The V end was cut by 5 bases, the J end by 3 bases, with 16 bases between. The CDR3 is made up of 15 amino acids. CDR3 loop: CASSLYRVGDTEAFF. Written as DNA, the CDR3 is TGTGCCAGCAGCCTATACAGGGTCGGTGACACTGAAGCTTTCTTT.

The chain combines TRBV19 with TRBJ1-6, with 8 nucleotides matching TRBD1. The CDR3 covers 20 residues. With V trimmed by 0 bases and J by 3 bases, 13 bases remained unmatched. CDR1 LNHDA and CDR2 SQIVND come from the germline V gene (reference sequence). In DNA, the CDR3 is TGTGCCAGTAGTATAGATACAGTCAAGGGACAGGTCAACTATAATTCACCCCTCCACTTT. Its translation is CASSIDTVKGQVNYNSPLHF.

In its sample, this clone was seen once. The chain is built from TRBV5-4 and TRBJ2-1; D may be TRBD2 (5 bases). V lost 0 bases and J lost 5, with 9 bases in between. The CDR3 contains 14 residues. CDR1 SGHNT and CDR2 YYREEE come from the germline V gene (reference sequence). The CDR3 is CASSLDGSNNEQFF. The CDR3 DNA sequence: TGTGCCAGCAGCTTGGATGGGAGCAACAATGAGCAGTTCTTC.

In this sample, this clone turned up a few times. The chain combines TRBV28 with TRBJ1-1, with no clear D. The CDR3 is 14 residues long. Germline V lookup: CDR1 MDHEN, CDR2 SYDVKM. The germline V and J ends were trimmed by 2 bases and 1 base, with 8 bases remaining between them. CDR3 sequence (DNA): TGTGCCAGCAGTTTAGTTCCGGCGAACACTGAAGCTTTCTTT. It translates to CASSLVPANTEAFF.

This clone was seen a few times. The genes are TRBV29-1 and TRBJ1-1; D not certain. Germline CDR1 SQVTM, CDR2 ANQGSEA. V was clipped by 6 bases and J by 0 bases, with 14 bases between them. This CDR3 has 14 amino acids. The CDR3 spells CSVQLTGMNTEAFF. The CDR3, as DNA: TGCAGCGTCCAACTTACGGGGATGAACACTGAAGCTTTCTTT.

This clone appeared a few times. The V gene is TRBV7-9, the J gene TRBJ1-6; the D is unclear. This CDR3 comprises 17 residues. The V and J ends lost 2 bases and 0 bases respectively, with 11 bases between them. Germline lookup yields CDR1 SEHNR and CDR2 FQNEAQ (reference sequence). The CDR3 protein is CASSLNHGSSYNSPLHF. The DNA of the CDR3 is TGTGCCAGCAGCTTAAATCACGGTAGCTCCTATAATTCACCCCTCCACTTT.

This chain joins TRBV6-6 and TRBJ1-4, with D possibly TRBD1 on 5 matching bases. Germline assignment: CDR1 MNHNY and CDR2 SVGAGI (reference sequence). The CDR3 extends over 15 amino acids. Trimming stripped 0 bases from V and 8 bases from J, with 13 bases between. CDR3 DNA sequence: TGTGCCAGCAGTTACTCGAGCAGGGCCTCAGAAAAACTGTTTTTT. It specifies CASSYSSRASEKLFF.

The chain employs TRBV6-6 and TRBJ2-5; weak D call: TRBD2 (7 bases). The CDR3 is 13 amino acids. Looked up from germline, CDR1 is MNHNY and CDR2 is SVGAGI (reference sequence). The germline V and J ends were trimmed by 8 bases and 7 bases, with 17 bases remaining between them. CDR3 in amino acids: CASVAGATGTQYF. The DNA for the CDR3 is TGTGCCAGCGTGGCGGGGGCCACCGGGACCCAGTACTTC.

The chain's CDR3 is CASSPTGTGVSPLHF. The CDR3, as DNA: TGTGCCAGCAGCCCCACCGGGACAGGGGTTTCACCCCTCCACTTT. The chain carries TRBV5-6 and TRBJ1-6; TRBD1 matches at 10 bases. The V segment lost 4 bases and the J segment 9 bases; nucleotides outside the gene matches: 7. The germline V gene encodes CDR1 SGHDT and CDR2 YYEEEE. The CDR3 sequence is 15 residues long. Full variable domain (missing parts from reference TRBV5-6 and TRBJ1-6): DAGVTQSPTHLIKTRGQQVTLRCSPKSGHDTVSWYQQALGQGPQFIFQYYEEEERQRGNFPDRFSGHQFPNYSSELNVNALLLGDSALYLCASSPTGTGVSPLHFGNGTRLTVT.

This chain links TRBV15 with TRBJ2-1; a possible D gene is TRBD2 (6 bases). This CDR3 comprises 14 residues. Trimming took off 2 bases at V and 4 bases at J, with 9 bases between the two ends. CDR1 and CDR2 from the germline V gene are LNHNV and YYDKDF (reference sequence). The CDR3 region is CATSRQGLYNEQFF. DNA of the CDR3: TGTGCCACCAGCAGACAGGGACTTTACAATGAGCAGTTCTTC.

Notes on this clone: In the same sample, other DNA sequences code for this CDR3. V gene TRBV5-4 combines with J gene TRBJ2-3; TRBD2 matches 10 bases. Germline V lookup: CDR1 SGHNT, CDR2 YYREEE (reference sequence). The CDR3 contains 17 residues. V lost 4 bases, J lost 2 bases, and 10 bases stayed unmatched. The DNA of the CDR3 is TGTGCCAGCAGCCCCCGGGGAGCGGGGGGGATCACAGATACGCAGTATTTT. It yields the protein CASSPRGAGGITDTQYF.

The CDR3 bases are TGTGCCAGTAGTATAGTCGAGACACCGTCTGGGATGGTCACCTTC. This translates into CASSIVETPSGMVTF. The rearrangement joins TRBV19 to TRBJ1-2; D call uncertain. V was clipped by 1 base and J by 13 bases, with 22 bases between them. The CDR3 spans 15 residues. Germline CDR1 reads LNHDA; CDR2 reads SQIVND (reference sequence).

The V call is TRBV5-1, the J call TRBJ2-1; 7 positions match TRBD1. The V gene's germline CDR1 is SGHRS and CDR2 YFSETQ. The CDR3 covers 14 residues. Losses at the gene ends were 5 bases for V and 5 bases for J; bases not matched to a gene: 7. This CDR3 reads CASSRQGEDNEQFF. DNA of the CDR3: TGCGCCAGCAGTCGACAGGGAGAAGACAATGAGCAGTTCTTC. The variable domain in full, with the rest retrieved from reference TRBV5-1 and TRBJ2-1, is KAGVTQTPRYLIKTRGQQVTLSCSPISGHRSVSWYQQTPGQGLQFLFEYFSETQRNKGNFPGRFSGRQFSNSRSEMNVSTLELGDSALYLCASSRQGEDNEQFFGPGTRLTVL.

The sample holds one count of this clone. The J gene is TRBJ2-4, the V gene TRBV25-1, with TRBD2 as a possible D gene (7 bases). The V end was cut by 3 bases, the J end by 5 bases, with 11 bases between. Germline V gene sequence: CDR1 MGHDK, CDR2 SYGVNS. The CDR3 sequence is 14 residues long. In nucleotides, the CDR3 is TGTGCCAGCAGTGATGGGGGGGGGCAAAACATTCAGTACTTC. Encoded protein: CASSDGGGQNIQYF.

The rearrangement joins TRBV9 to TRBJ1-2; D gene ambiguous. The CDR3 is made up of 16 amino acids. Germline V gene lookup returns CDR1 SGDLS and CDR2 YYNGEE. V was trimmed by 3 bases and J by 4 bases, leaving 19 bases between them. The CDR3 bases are TGTGCCAGCAGCGATTTTGTAAAGAGGAGGGCCTATGGCTACACCTTC. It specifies CASSDFVKRRAYGYTF.